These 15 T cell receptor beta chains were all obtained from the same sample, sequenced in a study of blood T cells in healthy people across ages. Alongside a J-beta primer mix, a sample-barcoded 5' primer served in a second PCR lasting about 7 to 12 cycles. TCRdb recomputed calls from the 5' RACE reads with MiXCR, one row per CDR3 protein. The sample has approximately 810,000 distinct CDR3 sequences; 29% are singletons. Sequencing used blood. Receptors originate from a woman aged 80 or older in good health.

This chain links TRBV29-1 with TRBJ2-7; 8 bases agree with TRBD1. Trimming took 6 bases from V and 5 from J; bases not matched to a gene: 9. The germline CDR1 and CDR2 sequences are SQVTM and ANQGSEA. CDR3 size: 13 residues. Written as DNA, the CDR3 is TGCAGCGTGATAGGACAGGGAGTCCACGAGCAGTACGTC. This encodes CSVIGQGVHEQYV.

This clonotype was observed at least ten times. Written as DNA, the CDR3 is TGTGCCAGCAGCTCCTTGGGGGCGGGGATGAAAGAGACCCAGTACTTC. Translating it yields CASSSLGAGMKETQYF. V is TRBV7-2 and J is TRBJ2-5, with D perhaps assigned TRBD1 or TRBD2 (6 bases each). With 4 bases removed from V and 3 bases from J, the gap between germline ends came to 18 bases. Germline V gives CDR1 SGHTA, CDR2 FQGNSA. The CDR3 loop spans 16 amino acids.

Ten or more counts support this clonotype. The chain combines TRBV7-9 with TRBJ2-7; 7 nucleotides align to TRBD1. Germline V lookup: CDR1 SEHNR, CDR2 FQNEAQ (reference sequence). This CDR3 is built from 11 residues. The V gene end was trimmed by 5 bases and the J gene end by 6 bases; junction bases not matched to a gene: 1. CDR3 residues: CASSRDSEQYF. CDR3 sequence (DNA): TGTGCCAGCAGCCGGGACAGCGAGCAGTACTTC.

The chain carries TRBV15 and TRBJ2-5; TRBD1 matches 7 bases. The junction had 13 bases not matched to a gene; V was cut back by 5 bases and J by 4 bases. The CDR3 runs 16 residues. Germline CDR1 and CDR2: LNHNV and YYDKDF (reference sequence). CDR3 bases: TGTGCCACCAGCGGTTCCGGGACAGAAGGAGGAGAGACCCAGTACTTC. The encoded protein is CATSGSGTEGGETQYF.

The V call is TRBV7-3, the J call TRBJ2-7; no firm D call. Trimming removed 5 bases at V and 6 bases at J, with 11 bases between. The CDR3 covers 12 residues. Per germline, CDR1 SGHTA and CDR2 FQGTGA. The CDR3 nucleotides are TGTGCCAGCAGCCCGCCAACCACCGAGCAGTACTTC. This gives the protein CASSPPTTEQYF.

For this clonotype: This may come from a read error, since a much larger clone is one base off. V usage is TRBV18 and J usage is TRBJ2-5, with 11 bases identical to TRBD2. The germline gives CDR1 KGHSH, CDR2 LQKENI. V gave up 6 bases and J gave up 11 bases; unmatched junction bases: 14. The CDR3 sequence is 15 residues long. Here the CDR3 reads CASSATSGGSIGQYF. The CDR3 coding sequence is TGTGCCAGCTCGGCCACTAGCGGGGGATCGATTGGGCAGTACTTC. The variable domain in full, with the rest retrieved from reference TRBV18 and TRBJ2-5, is NAGVMQNPRHLVRRRGQEARLRCSPMKGHSHVYWYRQLPEEGLKFMVYLQKENIIDESGMPKERFSAEFPKEGPSILRIQQVVRGDSAAYFCASSATSGGSIGQYFGPGTRLLVL.

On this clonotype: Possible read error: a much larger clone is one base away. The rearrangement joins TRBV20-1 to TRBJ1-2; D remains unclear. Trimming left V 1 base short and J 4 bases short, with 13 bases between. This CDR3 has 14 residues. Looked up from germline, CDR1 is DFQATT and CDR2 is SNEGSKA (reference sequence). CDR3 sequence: CSARVEGSCYGYTF. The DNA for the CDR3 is TGCAGTGCTAGAGTGGAGGGCAGTTGCTATGGCTACACCTTC.

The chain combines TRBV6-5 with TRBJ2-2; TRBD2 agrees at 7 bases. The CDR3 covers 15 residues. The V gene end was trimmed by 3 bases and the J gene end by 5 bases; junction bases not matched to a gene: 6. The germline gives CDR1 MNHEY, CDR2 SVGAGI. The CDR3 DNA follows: TGTGCCAGCAGTTATAACCACGGGGGGACCGGGGAGCTGTTTTTT. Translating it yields CASSYNHGGTGELFF.

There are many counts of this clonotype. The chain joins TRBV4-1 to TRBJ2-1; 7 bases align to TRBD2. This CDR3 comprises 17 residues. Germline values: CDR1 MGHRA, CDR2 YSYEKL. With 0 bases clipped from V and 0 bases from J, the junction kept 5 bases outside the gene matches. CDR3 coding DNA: TGCGCCAGCAGCCAAGATCCTGGCGGGAGCTCCTACAATGAGCAGTTCTTC. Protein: CASSQDPGGSSYNEQFF.

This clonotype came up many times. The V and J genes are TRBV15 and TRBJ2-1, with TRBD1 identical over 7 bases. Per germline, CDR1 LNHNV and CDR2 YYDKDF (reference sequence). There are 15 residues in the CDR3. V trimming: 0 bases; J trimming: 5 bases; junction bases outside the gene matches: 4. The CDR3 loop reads CATSREGQGDNEQFF. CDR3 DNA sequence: TGTGCCACCAGCAGAGAGGGCCAGGGGGACAATGAGCAGTTCTTC.

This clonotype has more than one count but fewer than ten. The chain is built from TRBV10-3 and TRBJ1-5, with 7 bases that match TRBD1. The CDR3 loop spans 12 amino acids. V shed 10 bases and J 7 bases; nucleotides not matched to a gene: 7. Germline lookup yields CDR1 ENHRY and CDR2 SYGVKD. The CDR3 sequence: CATGTEEQPQHF. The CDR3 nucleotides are TGTGCCACCGGGACAGAAGAGCAGCCCCAGCATTTT.

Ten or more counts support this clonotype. In DNA form, the CDR3 reads TGTGCCAGCAGTTACTCCGCCGGATCGGGCAATGAGCAGTTCTTC. Protein product: CASSYSAGSGNEQFF. The chain couples TRBV6-2 or TRBV6-3 to TRBJ2-1; no clear D gene. Germline assignment: CDR1 MNHEY and CDR2 SVGEGT. The CDR3 sequence is 15 residues long. Trimming cost V 0 bases and J 6 bases, with 12 bases left between them.

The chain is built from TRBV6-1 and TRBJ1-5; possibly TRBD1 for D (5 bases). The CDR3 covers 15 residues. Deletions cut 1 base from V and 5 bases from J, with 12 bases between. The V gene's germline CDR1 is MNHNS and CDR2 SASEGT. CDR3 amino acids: CASSEGGDVDQPQHF. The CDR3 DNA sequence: TGTGCCAGCAGTGAAGGGGGGGATGTCGATCAGCCCCAGCATTTT.

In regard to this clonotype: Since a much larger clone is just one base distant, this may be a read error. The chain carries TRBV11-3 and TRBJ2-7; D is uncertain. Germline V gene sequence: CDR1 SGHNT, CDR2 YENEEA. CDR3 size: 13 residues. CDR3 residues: CAISRSGSHEQYF. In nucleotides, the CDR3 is TGTGCCATCAGCCGGTCGGGTTCCCACGAGCAGTACTTC.

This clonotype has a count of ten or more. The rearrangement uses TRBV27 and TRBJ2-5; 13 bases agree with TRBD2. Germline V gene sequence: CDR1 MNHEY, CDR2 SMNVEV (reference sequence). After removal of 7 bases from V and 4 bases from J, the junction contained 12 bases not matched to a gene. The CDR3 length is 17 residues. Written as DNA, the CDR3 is TGTGCCAGCAAGACTCGGTGGACTAGCGGGGGAACAGAGACCCAGTACTTC. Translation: CASKTRWTSGGTETQYF.